These T cell receptor beta chains were read from a single sample in a study of control samples from healthy donors and cancer patients. Measured with immunoSEQ multiplex PCR; TCRdb has only the in-frame clones, and not every one. The table records around 100,000 clones, roughly 89% of them present only once. The source material was blood. These receptors all come from a man under 40 in good health. Both conserved end residues are part of each CDR3. D genes are given only for firm matches. A clone size is listed for some rows: how often the clone was seen (once, few, many), or a class if it is expanded.

clone_size j_call v_call d_call cdr3_aa cdr3_nt
- TRBJ1-6 TRBV7-8 TRBD1 CASSITGGSYNSPLHF TGTGCCAGCAGCATAACAGGGGGCTCCTATAATTCACCCCTCCACTTT
- TRBJ2-1 TRBV5-1 TRBD2 CASSVGTSGYLGEQFF TGCGCCAGCAGCGTAGGGACTAGCGGATACTTGGGGGAGCAGTTCTTC
few TRBJ2-1 TRBV4-2 - CASSQDLGRVMGEQFF TGTGCCAGCAGCCAAGATCTAGGACGGGTTATGGGTGAGCAGTTCTTC
- TRBJ1-1 TRBV28 TRBD1 CASSSHRGKNTEAFF TGTGCCAGCAGTTCCCACAGGGGAAAGAACACTGAAGCTTTCTTT
- TRBJ1-5 TRBV6-2/TRBV6-3 - CASSTNWGLEPQHF TGTGCCAGCAGCACCAACTGGGGCTTAGAGCCCCAGCATTTT
- TRBJ2-7 TRBV14 - CASSRPGDRKHEQYF TGTGCCAGCAGCCGACCGGGGGACAGAAAGCACGAGCAGTACTTC
- TRBJ1-1 TRBV11-2 - CASSLTSQGLGTEAFF TGTGCCAGCAGCTTAACCTCACAGGGTTTGGGCACTGAAGCTTTCTTT
- TRBJ2-2 TRBV7-3 TRBD2 CASSFTQVGGTNTGELFF TGTGCCAGCAGCTTTACGCAGGTGGGGGGGACGAACACCGGGGAGCTGTTTTTT
once TRBJ2-2 TRBV6-5 - CASSYGRGANTGELFF TGTGCCAGCAGTTACGGTCGGGGGGCAAACACCGGGGAGCTGTTTTTT
once TRBJ1-2 TRBV6-6 TRBD1 CASSPLPGQGGTNYGYTF TGTGCCAGCAGTCCCTTACCGGGACAGGGGGGGACTAACTATGGCTACACCTTC
few TRBJ1-4 TRBV6-1 - CASSEEGKGSEKLFF TGTGCCAGCAGTGAAGAAGGTAAAGGGAGTGAAAAACTGTTTTTT
- TRBJ1-4 TRBV19 TRBD1 CASRDRGREKLFF TGTGCCAGTAGAGACAGGGGGCGTGAAAAACTGTTTTTT
- TRBJ2-3 TRBV18 - CASSQGHSTDTQYF TGTGCCAGCTCACAGGGACACAGCACAGATACGCAGTATTTT
- TRBJ1-3 TRBV25-1 - CASSGGAGNTIYF TGTGCCAGCAGTGGAGGGGCTGGAAACACCATATATTTT
- TRBJ2-5 TRBV28 TRBD1 CASSTNTGAQETQYF TGTGCCAGCAGTACCAACACAGGGGCCCAAGAGACCCAGTACTTC
- TRBJ1-2 TRBV27 - CASSLSARIPSGYTF TGTGCCAGCAGTTTATCGGCCAGGATCCCCAGTGGCTACACCTTC
- TRBJ1-2 TRBV28 - CASSFGQLAFTF TGTGCCAGCAGTTTTGGGCAGTTGGCTTTCACCTTC
- TRBJ1-1 TRBV6-4 - CASSELENTEAFF TGTGCCAGCAGTGAGCTCGAAAACACTGAAGCTTTCTTT
- TRBJ1-4 TRBV18 - CASSLLQGTNEKLFF TGTGCCAGCTCACTTCTACAGGGAACTAATGAAAAACTGTTTTTT
- TRBJ1-1 TRBV30 - CAWGVTWGAEAFF TGTGCCTGGGGGGTGACGTGGGGGGCTGAAGCTTTCTTT
- TRBJ1-4 TRBV28 - CASSLREKLFF TGTGCCAGCAGTTTGAGAGAAAAACTGTTTTTT
- TRBJ2-7 TRBV2 TRBD1 CASTSYRGRDEQYF TGTGCCAGCACCTCGTATAGGGGGCGAGACGAGCAGTACTTC
once TRBJ2-1 TRBV3-1/TRBV3-2 - CASSQGPRTYNEQFF TGTGCCAGCAGCCAAGGTCCGCGTACCTACAATGAGCAGTTCTTC
- TRBJ1-1 TRBV28 - CASSLGRVGSEAFF TGTGCCAGCAGTTTGGGTAGGGTAGGTTCTGAAGCTTTCTTT
once TRBJ2-5 TRBV5-6 TRBD1 CASGDTGEETQYF TGTGCCAGCGGTGATACAGGGGAGGAGACCCAGTACTTC
- TRBJ1-1 TRBV5-1 TRBD1 CASSLGQGSTEAFF TGCGCCAGCAGCTTGGGACAGGGGAGCACTGAAGCTTTCTTT
- TRBJ1-4 TRBV18 - CASSPPAGMSEKLFF TGTGCCAGCTCACCACCAGCAGGGATGAGTGAAAAACTGTTTTTT
- TRBJ1-3 TRBV5-6 - CASSFSQGSLSGNTIYF TGTGCCAGCAGCTTTAGTCAGGGATCCCTCTCTGGAAACACCATATATTTT